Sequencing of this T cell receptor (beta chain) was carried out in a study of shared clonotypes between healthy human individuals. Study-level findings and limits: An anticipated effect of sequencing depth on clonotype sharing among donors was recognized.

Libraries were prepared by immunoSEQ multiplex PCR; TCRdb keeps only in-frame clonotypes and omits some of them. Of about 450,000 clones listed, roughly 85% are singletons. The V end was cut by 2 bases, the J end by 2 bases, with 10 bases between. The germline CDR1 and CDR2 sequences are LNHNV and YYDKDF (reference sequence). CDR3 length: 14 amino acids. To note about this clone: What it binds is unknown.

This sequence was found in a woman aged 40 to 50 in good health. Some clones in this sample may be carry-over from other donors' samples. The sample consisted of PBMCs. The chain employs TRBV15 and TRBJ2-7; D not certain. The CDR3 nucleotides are TGTGCCACCAGCAGACAAGACGGCCCCTACGAGCAGTACTTC. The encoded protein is CATSRQDGPYEQYF.